This TCR beta chain originates from a study of metastatic and nonmetastatic thyroid tumors. Study summary: Repertoire comparisons spanned blood and tumor or nodule tissue from malignant and benign thyroid patients.

TCRdb reanalyzed the PCR reads via MiXCR. The sample comprises fewer than 35,000 clones, roughly 15% of which are singletons, and under 20% rests with the top ten. Study results and caveats: In both blood and tumor samples, TCR beta diversity was reported significantly higher for malignant than benign nodules.

All patients reached thyroid surgery having received no treatment beforehand. This clone was recorded at least ten times. Its antigen remains unknown. The ends were cut back, 10 bases at V and 5 bases at J, with 12 bases in the middle. This CDR3 has 11 amino acids. The sequencing sample was made of blood. This clonotype was sampled from a male donor with papillary thyroid cancer or a benign thyroid nodule (not recorded which). Some clones in this sample may be carry-over from other donors' samples. The chain couples TRBV12-3 or TRBV12-4 to TRBJ2-7; tentatively, D is TRBD1 (5 bases). CDR3 in DNA: TGTGCCACCGCGACAGCCGACGAGCAGTACTTC. This translates into CATATADEQYF.